The clone carrying this TCR beta chain was seen at least ten times. In the library, each TCR cDNA molecule bore its own unique molecular identifier. TCRdb analysed the 5' RACE reads with MiXCR anew, one entry per CDR3 protein. The sample shows about 38,000 distinct CDR3 sequences, 6% to 8% of them seen only once. Time point described: sample taken at primary tumor resection. The donors comprised approximately 72 untreated early-stage non-small cell lung cancer patients. Tumor, nontumor lung or frozen PBMC supplied whole RNA that was sequenced unsorted. CDR1 is MNHEY and CDR2 is SVGAGI in the germline V gene. The germline V and J ends were trimmed by 4 bases and 0 bases, with 16 bases remaining between them. This CDR3 has 17 residues. The data were obtained in a study of spatial heterogeneity in lung cancer.

The source material was PBMCs, sampled at surgery. V and J are TRBV6-5 and TRBJ2-1, with D tentatively TRBD2 (5 bases). This clonotype was obtained from a male donor with early-stage non-small cell lung cancer. The CDR3 protein is CASSSIFERLSYNEQFF. CDR3 sequence (DNA): TGTGCCAGCAGTTCAATTTTCGAGCGGCTCTCCTACAATGAGCAGTTCTTC.